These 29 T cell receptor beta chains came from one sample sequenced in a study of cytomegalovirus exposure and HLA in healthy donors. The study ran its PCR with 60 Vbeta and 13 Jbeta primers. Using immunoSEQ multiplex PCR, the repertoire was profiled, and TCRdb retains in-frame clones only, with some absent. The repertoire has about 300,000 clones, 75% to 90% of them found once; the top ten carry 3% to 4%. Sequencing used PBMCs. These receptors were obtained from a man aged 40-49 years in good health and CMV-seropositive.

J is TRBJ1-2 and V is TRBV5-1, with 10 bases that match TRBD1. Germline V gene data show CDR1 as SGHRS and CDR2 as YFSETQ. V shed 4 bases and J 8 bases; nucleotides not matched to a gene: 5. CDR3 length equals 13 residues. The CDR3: CASSPGTGDGYTF. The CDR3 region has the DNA TGCGCCAGCAGCCCGGGGACAGGGGACGGCTACACCTTC.

CDR3 loop: CASSQGGLAGVTGELFF. The DNA for the CDR3 is TGTGCCAGCAGCCAAGGGGGACTAGCGGGAGTCACTGGGGAGCTGTTTTTT. The J gene is TRBJ2-2, the V gene TRBV14, with 14 positions matching TRBD2. Germline V gives CDR1 SGHDN, CDR2 FVKESK. Unmatched junction bases numbered 6, after V lost 1 base and J lost 8 bases. CDR3 length: 17 residues.

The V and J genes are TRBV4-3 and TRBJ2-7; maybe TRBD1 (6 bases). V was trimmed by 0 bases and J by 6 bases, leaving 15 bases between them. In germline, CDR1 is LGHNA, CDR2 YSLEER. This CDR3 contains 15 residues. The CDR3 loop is CASSQDPGDLSEQYF. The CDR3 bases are TGCGCCAGCAGCCAAGATCCAGGGGACCTATCCGAGCAGTACTTC.

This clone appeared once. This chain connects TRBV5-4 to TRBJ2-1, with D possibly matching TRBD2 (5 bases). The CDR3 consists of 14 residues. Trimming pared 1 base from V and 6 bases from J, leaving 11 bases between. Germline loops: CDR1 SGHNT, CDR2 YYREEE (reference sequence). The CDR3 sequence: CASSLLGLSNEQFF. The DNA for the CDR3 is TGTGCCAGCAGCTTGCTTGGACTCAGCAATGAGCAGTTCTTC.

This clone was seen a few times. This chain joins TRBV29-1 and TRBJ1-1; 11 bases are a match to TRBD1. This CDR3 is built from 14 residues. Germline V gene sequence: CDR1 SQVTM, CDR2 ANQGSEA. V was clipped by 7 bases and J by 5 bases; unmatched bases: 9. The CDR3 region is CSAQQGTGGTEAFF. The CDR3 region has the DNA TGCAGCGCTCAGCAAGGGACAGGGGGTACTGAAGCTTTCTTT.

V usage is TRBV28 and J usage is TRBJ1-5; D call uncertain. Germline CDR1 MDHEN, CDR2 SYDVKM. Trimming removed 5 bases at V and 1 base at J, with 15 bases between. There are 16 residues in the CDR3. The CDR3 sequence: CASSPPRPGSNQPQHF. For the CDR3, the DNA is TGTGCCAGCAGTCCTCCCAGACCAGGCAGCAATCAGCCCCAGCATTTT.

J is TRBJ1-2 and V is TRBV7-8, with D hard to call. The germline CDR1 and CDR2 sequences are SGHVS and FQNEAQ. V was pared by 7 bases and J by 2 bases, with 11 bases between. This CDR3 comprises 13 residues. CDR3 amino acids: CASTLYGNYGYTF. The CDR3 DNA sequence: TGTGCCAGCACCCTTTATGGCAACTATGGCTACACCTTC.

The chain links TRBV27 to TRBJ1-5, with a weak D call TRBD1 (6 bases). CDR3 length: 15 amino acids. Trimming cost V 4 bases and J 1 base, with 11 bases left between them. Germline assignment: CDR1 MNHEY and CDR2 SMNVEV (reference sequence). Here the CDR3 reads CASSSGGWSNQPQHF. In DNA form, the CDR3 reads TGTGCCAGCAGTTCGGGGGGCTGGAGCAATCAGCCCCAGCATTTT.

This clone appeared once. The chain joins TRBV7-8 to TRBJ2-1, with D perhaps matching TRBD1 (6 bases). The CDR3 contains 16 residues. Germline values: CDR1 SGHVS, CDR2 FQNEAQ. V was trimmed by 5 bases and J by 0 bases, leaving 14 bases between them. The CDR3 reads CASSPYRVSSYNEQFF. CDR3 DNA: TGTGCCAGCAGCCCCTACAGGGTCAGCTCCTACAATGAGCAGTTCTTC.

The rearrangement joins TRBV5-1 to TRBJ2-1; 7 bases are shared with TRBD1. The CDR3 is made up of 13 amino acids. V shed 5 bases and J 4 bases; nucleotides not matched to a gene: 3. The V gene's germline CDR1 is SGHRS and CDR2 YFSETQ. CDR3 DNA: TGCGCCAGCAGTTCGACAGGGTACAATGAGCAGTTCTTC. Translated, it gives CASSSTGYNEQFF.

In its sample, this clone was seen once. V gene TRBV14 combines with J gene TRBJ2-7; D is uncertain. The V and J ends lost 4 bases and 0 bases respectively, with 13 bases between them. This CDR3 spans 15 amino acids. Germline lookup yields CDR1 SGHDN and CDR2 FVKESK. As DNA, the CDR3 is TGTGCCAGCAGCCGCGCCGGGTCAAACTCCTACGAGCAGTACTTC. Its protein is CASSRAGSNSYEQYF. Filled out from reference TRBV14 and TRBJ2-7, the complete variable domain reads EAGVTQFPSHSVIEKGQTVTLRCDPISGHDNLYWYRRVMGKEIKFLLHFVKESKQDESGMPNNRFLAERTGGTYSTLKVQPAELEDSGVYFCASSRAGSNSYEQYFGPGTRLTVT.

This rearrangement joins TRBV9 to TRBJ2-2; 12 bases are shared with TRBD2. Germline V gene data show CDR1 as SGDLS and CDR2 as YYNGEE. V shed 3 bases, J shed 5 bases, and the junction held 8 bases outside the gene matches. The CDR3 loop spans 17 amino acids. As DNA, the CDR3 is TGTGCCAGCAGCGCCCCGACTAGCGGGAGTGGAACCGGGGAGCTGTTTTTT. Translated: CASSAPTSGSGTGELFF.

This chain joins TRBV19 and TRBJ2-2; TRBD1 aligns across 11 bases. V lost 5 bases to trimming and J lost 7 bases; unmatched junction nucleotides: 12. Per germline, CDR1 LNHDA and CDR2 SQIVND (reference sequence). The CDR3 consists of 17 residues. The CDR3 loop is CASSLDRGRLPLGELFF. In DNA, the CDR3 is TGTGCCAGTAGTTTGGACAGGGGGCGACTCCCGCTCGGGGAGCTGTTTTTT.

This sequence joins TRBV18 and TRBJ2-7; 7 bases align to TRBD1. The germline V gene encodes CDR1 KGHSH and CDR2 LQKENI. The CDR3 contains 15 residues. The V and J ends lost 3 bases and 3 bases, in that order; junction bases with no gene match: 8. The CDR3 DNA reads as TGTGCCAGCTCACCGGTCAGGGGGACCCACTACGAGCAGTACTTC. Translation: CASSPVRGTHYEQYF.

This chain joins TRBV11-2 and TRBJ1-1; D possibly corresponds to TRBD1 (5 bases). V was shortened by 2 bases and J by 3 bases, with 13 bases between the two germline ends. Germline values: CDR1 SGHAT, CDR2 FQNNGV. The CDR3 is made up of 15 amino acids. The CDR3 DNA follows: TGTGCCAGCAGCTTACACGAAGGGGCGGACACTGAAGCTTTCTTT. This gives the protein CASSLHEGADTEAFF.

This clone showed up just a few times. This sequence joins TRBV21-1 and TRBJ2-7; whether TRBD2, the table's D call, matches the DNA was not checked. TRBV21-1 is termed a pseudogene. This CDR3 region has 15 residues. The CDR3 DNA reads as TGTGCCAGCAGCAAAGGGGGGAGGATCCCCTACGAGCAGTACTTC. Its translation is CASSKGGRIPYEQYF.

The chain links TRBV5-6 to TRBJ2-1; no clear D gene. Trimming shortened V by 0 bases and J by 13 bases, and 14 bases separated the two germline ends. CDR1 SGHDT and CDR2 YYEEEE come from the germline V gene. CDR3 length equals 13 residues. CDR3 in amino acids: CASSLAPTEQQFF. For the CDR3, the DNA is TGTGCCAGCAGCTTGGCCCCAACAGAGCAACAGTTCTTC.

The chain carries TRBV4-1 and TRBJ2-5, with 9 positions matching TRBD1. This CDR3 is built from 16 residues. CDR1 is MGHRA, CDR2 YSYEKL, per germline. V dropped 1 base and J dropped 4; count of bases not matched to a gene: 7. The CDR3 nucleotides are TGCGCCAGCAGCCAAGTAGACAGGGGGGCAACAGAGACCCAGTACTTC. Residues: CASSQVDRGATETQYF.

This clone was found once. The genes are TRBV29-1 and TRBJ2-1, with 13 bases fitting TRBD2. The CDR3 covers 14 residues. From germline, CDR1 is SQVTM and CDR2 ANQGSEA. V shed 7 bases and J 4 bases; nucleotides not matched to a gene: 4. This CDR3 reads CSAGTSGIYNEQFF. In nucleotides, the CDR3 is TGCAGCGCCGGGACTAGCGGGATTTACAATGAGCAGTTCTTC.

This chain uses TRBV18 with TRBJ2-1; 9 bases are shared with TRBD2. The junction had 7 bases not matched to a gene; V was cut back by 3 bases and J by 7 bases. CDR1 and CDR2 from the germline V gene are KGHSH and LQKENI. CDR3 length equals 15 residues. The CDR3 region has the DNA TGTGCCAGCTCACCCCTTAGCGGGAGAAGGAATGAGCAGTTCTTC. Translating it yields CASSPLSGRRNEQFF.

The CDR3 DNA follows: TGTGCCAGCAGCTCCGGACACGACGAGCAGTACTTC. Protein product: CASSSGHDEQYF. The chain uses TRBV7-9 and TRBJ2-7, with D maybe TRBD1 (5 bases). Looked up from germline, CDR1 is SEHNR and CDR2 is FQNEAQ (reference sequence). The CDR3 spans 12 residues. Trimming shortened V by 4 bases and J by 5 bases, and 9 bases separated the two germline ends.

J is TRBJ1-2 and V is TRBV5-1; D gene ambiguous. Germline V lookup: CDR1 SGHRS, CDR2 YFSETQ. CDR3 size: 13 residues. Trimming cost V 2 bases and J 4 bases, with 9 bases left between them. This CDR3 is CASSFGRGYGYTF. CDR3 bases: TGCGCCAGCAGCTTCGGGCGGGGCTATGGCTACACCTTC. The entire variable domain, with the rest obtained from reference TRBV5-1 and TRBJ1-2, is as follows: KAGVTQTPRYLIKTRGQQVTLSCSPISGHRSVSWYQQTPGQGLQFLFEYFSETQRNKGNFPGRFSGRQFSNSRSEMNVSTLELGDSALYLCASSFGRGYGYTFGSGTRLTVV.

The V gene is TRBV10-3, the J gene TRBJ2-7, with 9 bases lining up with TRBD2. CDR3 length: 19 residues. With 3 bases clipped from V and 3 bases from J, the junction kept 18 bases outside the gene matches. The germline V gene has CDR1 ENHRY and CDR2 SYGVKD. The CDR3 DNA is TGTGCCATCAGTGACTGGCCGACGGAGCGGGAGGTATATAACTACGAGCAGTACTTC. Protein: CAISDWPTEREVYNYEQYF.

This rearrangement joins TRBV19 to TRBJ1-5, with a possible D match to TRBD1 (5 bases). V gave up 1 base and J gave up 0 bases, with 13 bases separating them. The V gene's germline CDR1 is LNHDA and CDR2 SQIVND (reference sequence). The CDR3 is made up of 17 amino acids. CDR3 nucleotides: TGTGCCAGTAGTATAGGGCAGGGAAGGGTTAGCAATCAGCCCCAGCATTTT. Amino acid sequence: CASSIGQGRVSNQPQHF.

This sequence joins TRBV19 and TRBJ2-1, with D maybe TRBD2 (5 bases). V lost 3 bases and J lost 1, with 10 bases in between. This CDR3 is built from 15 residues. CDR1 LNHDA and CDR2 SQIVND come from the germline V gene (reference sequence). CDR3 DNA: TGTGCCAGTAGTATTACGGGAAGGTCCTACAATGAGCAGTTCTTC. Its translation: CASSITGRSYNEQFF.

The CDR3 sequence is CSVEVDATGGNGEQFF. The CDR3, as DNA: TGCAGCGTTGAGGTGGATGCGACAGGGGGTAACGGTGAGCAGTTCTTC. The rearrangement joins TRBV29-1 to TRBJ2-1; 9 bases match TRBD1. V lost 3 bases, J lost 9 bases, and 15 bases stayed unmatched. The CDR3 is 16 residues long. Per the germline V gene, CDR1 is SQVTM and CDR2 is ANQGSEA.

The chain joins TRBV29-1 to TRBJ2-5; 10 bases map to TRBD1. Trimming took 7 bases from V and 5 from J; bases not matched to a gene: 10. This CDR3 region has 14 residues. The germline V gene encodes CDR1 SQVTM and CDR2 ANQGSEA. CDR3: CSATGTGEGETQYF. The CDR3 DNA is TGCAGCGCAACCGGGACAGGGGAAGGGGAGACCCAGTACTTC.

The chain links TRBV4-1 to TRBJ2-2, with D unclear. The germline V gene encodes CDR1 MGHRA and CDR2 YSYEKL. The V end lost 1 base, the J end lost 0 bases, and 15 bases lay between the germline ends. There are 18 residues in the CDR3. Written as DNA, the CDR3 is TGCGCCAGCAGCCAAGCCTCTGGGTTGGGCGCGAACACCGGGGAGCTGTTTTTT. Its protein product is CASSQASGLGANTGELFF.

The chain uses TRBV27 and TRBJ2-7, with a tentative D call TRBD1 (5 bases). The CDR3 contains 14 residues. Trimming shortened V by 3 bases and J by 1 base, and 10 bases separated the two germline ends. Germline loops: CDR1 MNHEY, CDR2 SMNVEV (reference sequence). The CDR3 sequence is CASSFFQGSYEQYF. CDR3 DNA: TGTGCCAGCAGTTTTTTCCAGGGTTCCTACGAGCAGTACTTC.